The 24 T cell receptor beta chains presented below share a single source sample, sequenced in a study of blood T cell repertoires in COVID-19. The repertoire was sequenced with immunoSEQ multiplex PCR; TCRdb's copy has only in-frame clones and lacks some. Here the sample spans under 75,000 clones, around 90% being singletons. The material sequenced was peripheral blood. All receptors come from a man aged 50 to 60 with active COVID-19.

This clone was counted only a few times. The chain carries TRBV5-1 and TRBJ1-6; the D is unclear. V was cut by 1 base and J by 7 bases, with 6 bases left in between. This CDR3 region has 13 residues. Germline values: CDR1 SGHRS, CDR2 YFSETQ. Here the CDR3 DNA reads TGCGCCAGCAGCTTGTGGGCCAATTCACCCCTCCACTTT. It specifies CASSLWANSPLHF.

The chain couples TRBV30 to TRBJ2-4; 7 bases match TRBD1. CDR3 size: 15 residues. Germline lookup yields CDR1 GTSNPN and CDR2 SVGIG (reference sequence). J gave up 1 base and V 4 bases, and 7 bases lay outside the gene matches. The CDR3 bases are TGTGCCTGGAAGGGGGACAGAGGTGCCAAAAACATTCAGTACTTC. Residues: CAWKGDRGAKNIQYF.

The CDR3 bases are TGTGCCAGCAGCGTTGGCCCATCCAGTGGCTACACCTTC. Encoded protein: CASSVGPSSGYTF. V and J are TRBV6-5 and TRBJ1-2; no reliable D call. Trimming took 6 bases from V and 7 from J, leaving 15 bases between them. The CDR3 spans 13 residues. The germline V gene encodes CDR1 MNHEY and CDR2 SVGAGI.

The rearrangement links TRBV27 to TRBJ2-5; 7 nucleotides match TRBD2. Germline-derived CDR1 and CDR2 are MNHEY and SMNVEV (reference sequence). The CDR3 has 14 residues. Losses at the gene ends were 6 bases for V and 2 bases for J; bases not matched to a gene: 6. The chain's CDR3 is CASSPSGEQETQYF. CDR3 in DNA: TGTGCCAGCAGCCCAAGCGGGGAACAAGAGACCCAGTACTTC.

The V gene is TRBV2, the J gene TRBJ2-1; 11 bases match TRBD2. After removal of 2 bases from V and 9 bases from J, the junction contained 9 bases not matched to a gene. The CDR3 covers 16 residues. Per germline, CDR1 SNHLY and CDR2 FYNNEI. In DNA form, the CDR3 reads TGTGCCAGCAGTGAATATAGCGGGGGGGTTTATAGTGAGCAGTTCTTC. Protein product: CASSEYSGGVYSEQFF.

CDR3 loop: CASSLGGQETYGYTF. As DNA, the CDR3 is TGCGCCAGCAGCTTGGGTGGACAGGAGACCTATGGCTACACCTTC. V gene TRBV5-1 combines with J gene TRBJ1-2, with TRBD1 matching 7 bases. J lost 4 bases, V lost 0 bases, and 6 bases had no gene match. This CDR3 has 15 amino acids. Germline CDR1 and CDR2: SGHRS and YFSETQ.

V and J are TRBV11-2 and TRBJ2-2; D remains unclear. CDR3 length: 14 residues. The V end lost 0 bases, the J end lost 8 bases, and 10 bases lay between the germline ends. Germline-derived CDR1 and CDR2 are SGHAT and FQNNGV. The CDR3 region has the DNA TGTGCCAGCAGCTTAGATCCGGGTTGGGGGGAGCTGTTTTTT. Translating it yields CASSLDPGWGELFF.

The chain uses TRBV9 and TRBJ1-1; TRBD1 aligns across 8 bases. V gave up 4 bases and J gave up 9 bases; unmatched junction bases: 17. The CDR3 runs to 16 residues. Germline CDR1 is SGDLS and CDR2 is YYNGEE. This chain's CDR3 is CASSSPGQEGQRQAFF. In DNA, the CDR3 is TGTGCCAGCAGCTCTCCGGGACAGGAGGGTCAGCGCCAAGCTTTCTTT.

J is TRBJ2-5 and V is TRBV11-2, with 10 bases matching TRBD2. There are 17 residues in the CDR3. CDR1 and CDR2 (germline): SGHAT, FQNNGV. V lost 0 bases, J lost 5 bases, and 9 bases stayed unmatched. CDR3 DNA sequence: TGTGCCAGCAGCTTAGATGGGAGCGGACTAGCGGAGGAGACCCAGTACTTC. Protein sequence: CASSLDGSGLAEETQYF.

The V gene is TRBV18, the J gene TRBJ1-1; a weak D match, TRBD1 (5 bases). Trimming pared 2 bases from V and 2 bases from J, leaving 15 bases between. Per germline, CDR1 KGHSH and CDR2 LQKENI. This CDR3 has 16 amino acids. The CDR3: CASSPFPRQLNTEAFF. The CDR3 region has the DNA TGTGCCAGCTCACCATTCCCGAGACAGTTAAACACTGAAGCTTTCTTT.

This clone showed up just a few times. The chain has TRBV9 and TRBJ1-2; D might be TRBD1 (5 bases). Germline CDR1 reads SGDLS; CDR2 reads YYNGEE. V was clipped by 0 bases and J by 4 bases, with 10 bases between them. This CDR3 has 14 residues. The CDR3 spells CASSVGQGVYGYTF. Written as DNA, the CDR3 is TGTGCCAGCAGCGTAGGGCAGGGCGTCTATGGCTACACCTTC. Full variable domain (missing parts from reference TRBV9 and TRBJ1-2): DSGVTQTPKHLITATGQRVTLRCSPRSGDLSVYWYQQSLDQGLQFLIQYYNGEERAKGNILERFSAQQFPDLHSELNLSSLELGDSALYFCASSVGQGVYGYTFGSGTRLTVV.

The genes are TRBV25-1 and TRBJ1-4, with a tentative D call TRBD1 (6 bases). Germline CDR1 and CDR2: MGHDK and SYGVNS. Deletions cut 7 bases from V and 7 bases from J, with 10 bases between. The CDR3 consists of 12 residues. In DNA form, the CDR3 reads TGTGCCAGCAAACAGGGAAGTGAAAAACTGTTTTTT. Protein: CASKQGSEKLFF.

The CDR3 region has the DNA TGTGCCAGCAGCTTTGGGGACAGGACCGCCACCGGGGAGCTGTTTTTT. Its translation is CASSFGDRTATGELFF. This chain links TRBV12-1 with TRBJ2-2; the table's TRBD1 call for D was not verified on the DNA. TRBV12-1 is marked as a pseudogene. The CDR3 runs 16 residues.

CDR3 loop: CASSPGQDEQYF. For the CDR3, the DNA is TGTGCCAGCAGTCCGGGACAAGACGAGCAGTACTTC. This sequence joins TRBV6-6 and TRBJ2-7; D is perhaps TRBD1 (6 bases). This CDR3 has 12 residues. The germline V gene has CDR1 MNHNY and CDR2 SVGAGI (reference sequence). The V end lost 5 bases, the J end lost 5 bases, and 10 bases lay between the germline ends.

The V and J genes are TRBV4-3 and TRBJ2-3; TRBD2 is a possible D gene (6 bases). V was shortened by 0 bases and J by 1 base, with 14 bases between the two germline ends. Germline lookup yields CDR1 LGHNA and CDR2 YSLEER. The CDR3 length is 17 residues. CDR3 residues: CASSQDSGGSGTDTQYF. In nucleotides, the CDR3 is TGCGCCAGCAGCCAAGATTCTGGGGGGAGTGGCACAGATACGCAGTATTTT.

This clone was observed a single time. This chain joins TRBV2 and TRBJ1-2; no definite D call. CDR3 length: 12 amino acids. V lost 7 bases to trimming and J lost 3 bases, with 9 bases between them. CDR1 and CDR2 from the germline V gene are SNHLY and FYNNEI. The CDR3 reads CASIPGDYGYTF. CDR3 DNA: TGTGCCAGCATCCCCGGGGACTATGGCTACACCTTC.

The chain employs TRBV11-3 and TRBJ2-1, with D possibly matching TRBD1 (6 bases). Germline-derived CDR1 and CDR2 are SGHNT and YENEEA. The germline V and J ends were trimmed by 4 bases and 0 bases, with 13 bases remaining between them. This CDR3 is 16 amino acids long. CDR3 loop: CASSSGQFFSYNEQFF. The DNA of the CDR3 is TGTGCCAGCAGCTCAGGACAGTTTTTCTCCTACAATGAGCAGTTCTTC.

The rearrangement joins TRBV6-5 to TRBJ2-3; D is possibly TRBD2 (6 bases). In germline, CDR1 is MNHEY, CDR2 SVGAGI. There are 15 residues in the CDR3. The germline V and J ends were trimmed by 5 bases and 1 base, with 13 bases remaining between them. The CDR3 region has the DNA TGTGCCAGCAGTCCAGCCTTAGCGGGCACAGATACGCAGTATTTT. This gives the protein CASSPALAGTDTQYF.

This chain links TRBV4-2 with TRBJ1-2; TRBD1 agrees at 7 bases. CDR3 length equals 15 residues. V lost 5 bases, J lost 6 bases, and 12 bases stayed unmatched. Germline CDR1 reads LGHNA; CDR2 reads YNFKEQ. The CDR3 sequence: CASSSKDRSPDGYTF. CDR3 DNA: TGTGCCAGCAGCTCCAAGGACAGGAGCCCCGATGGCTACACCTTC.

This clone is a singleton in its sample. This rearrangement joins TRBV11-2 to TRBJ2-7; 7 bases match TRBD2. Germline loops: CDR1 SGHAT, CDR2 FQNNGV. Trimming took 4 bases from V and 3 from J; bases not matched to a gene: 0. CDR3 length: 12 amino acids. CDR3 sequence reads: CASSSGGYEQYF. In nucleotides, the CDR3 is TGTGCCAGCAGCTCGGGGGGCTACGAGCAGTACTTC. Filled out from reference TRBV11-2 and TRBJ2-7, the complete variable domain reads EAGVAQSPRYKIIEKRQSVAFWCNPISGHATLYWYQQILGQGPKLLIQFQNNGVVDDSQLPKDRFSAERLKGVDSTLKIQPAKLEDSAVYLCASSSGGYEQYFGPGTRLTVT.

This clone was observed a handful of times. This sequence joins TRBV12-3 or TRBV12-4 and TRBJ1-3; TRBD1 aligns across 7 bases. The CDR3 loop spans 13 amino acids. J lost 2 bases, V lost 8 bases, and 3 bases had no gene match. This CDR3 is CASDREAGNTIYF. The CDR3 DNA sequence: TGTGCCAGCGACAGGGAGGCTGGAAACACCATATATTTT.

This chain uses TRBV9 with TRBJ2-1; tentatively, D is TRBD1 (5 bases). This CDR3 spans 14 amino acids. From germline, CDR1 is SGDLS and CDR2 YYNGEE. Trimming removed 4 bases from V and 4 bases from J, with 12 bases in between. This CDR3 is CASSPRQKYNEQFF. CDR3 nucleotides: TGTGCCAGCAGCCCCCGACAGAAATACAATGAGCAGTTCTTC.

This clone was seen only a few times. The V and J genes are TRBV5-4 and TRBJ2-7, with a possible D match to TRBD1 (5 bases). Germline CDR1 SGHNT, CDR2 YYREEE (reference sequence). The V end was cut by 0 bases, the J end by 2 bases, with 6 bases between. The CDR3 has 13 amino acids. CDR3 sequence reads: CASSLGGTYEQYF. CDR3 DNA: TGTGCCAGCAGCTTGGGGGGCACCTACGAGCAGTACTTC.

The chain employs TRBV3-1 (or the pseudogene TRBV3-2) and TRBJ1-1; D is unclear. The CDR3 contains 12 residues. Germline assignment: CDR1 LGHDT and CDR2 YNNKEL (reference sequence). Trimming shortened V by 0 bases and J by 6 bases, and 5 bases separated the two germline ends. The CDR3 DNA reads TGTGCCAGCAGCCAAGAGTCAGCTGAAGCTTTCTTT. As protein: CASSQESAEAFF.